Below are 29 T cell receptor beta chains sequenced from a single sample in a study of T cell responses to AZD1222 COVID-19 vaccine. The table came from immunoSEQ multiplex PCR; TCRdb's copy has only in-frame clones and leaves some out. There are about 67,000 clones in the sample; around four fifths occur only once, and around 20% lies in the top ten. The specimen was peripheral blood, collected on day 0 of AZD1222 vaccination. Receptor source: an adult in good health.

CDR3 nucleotides: TGTGCCAGCAGCTTGACAGCCATGAACACTGAAGCTTTCTTT. Translating gives CASSLTAMNTEAFF. The genes are TRBV5-6 and TRBJ1-1; D remains ambiguous. The CDR3 has 14 amino acids. Per germline, CDR1 SGHDT and CDR2 YYEEEE. Trimming removed 1 base from V and 0 bases from J, with 7 bases in between. The complete variable domain, with remaining parts taken from reference TRBV5-6 and TRBJ1-1, reads DAGVTQSPTHLIKTRGQQVTLRCSPKSGHDTVSWYQQALGQGPQFIFQYYEEEERQRGNFPDRFSGHQFPNYSSELNVNALLLGDSALYLCASSLTAMNTEAFFGQGTRLTVV.

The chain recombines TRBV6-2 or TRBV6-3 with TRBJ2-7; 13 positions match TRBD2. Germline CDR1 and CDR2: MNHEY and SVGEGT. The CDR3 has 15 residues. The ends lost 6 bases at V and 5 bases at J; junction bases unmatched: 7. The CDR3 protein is CASSLGLAGSHEQYF. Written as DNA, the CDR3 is TGTGCCAGCAGCCTGGGACTAGCGGGATCCCACGAGCAGTACTTC.

The CDR3 loop is CASSEARLAGGWSNEQFF. Written as DNA, the CDR3 is TGTGCCAGCAGTGAGGCGAGGTTAGCGGGAGGGTGGAGTAATGAGCAGTTCTTC. This chain uses TRBV2 with TRBJ2-1; TRBD2 aligns across 11 bases. In germline, CDR1 is SNHLY, CDR2 FYNNEI. This CDR3 is built from 18 residues. Trimming removed 3 bases from V and 7 bases from J; junction bases left unmatched: 14. The full variable domain, rest sourced from reference TRBV2 and TRBJ2-1, is EPEVTQTPSHQVTQMGQEVILRCVPISNHLYFYWYRQILGQKVEFLVSFYNNEISEKSEIFDDQFSVERPDGSNFTLKIRSTKLEDSAMYFCASSEARLAGGWSNEQFFGPGTRLTVL.

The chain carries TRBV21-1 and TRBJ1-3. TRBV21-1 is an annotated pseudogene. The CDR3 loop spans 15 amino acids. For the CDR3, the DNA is TGTGCCAGCAGCAAAGTTGGAAGGTCCGGAAACACCATATATTTT. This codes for CASSKVGRSGNTIYF.

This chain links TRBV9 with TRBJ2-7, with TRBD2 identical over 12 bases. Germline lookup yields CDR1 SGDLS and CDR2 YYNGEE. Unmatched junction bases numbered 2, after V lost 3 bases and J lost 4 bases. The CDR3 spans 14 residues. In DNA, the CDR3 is TGTGCCAGCAGCGGGACTAGCGGGGAATACGAGCAGTACTTC. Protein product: CASSGTSGEYEQYF.

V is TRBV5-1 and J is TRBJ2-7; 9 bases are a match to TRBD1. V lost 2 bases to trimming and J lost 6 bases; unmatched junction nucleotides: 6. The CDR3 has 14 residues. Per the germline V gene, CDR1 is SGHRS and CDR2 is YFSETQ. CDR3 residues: CASSFRTGESEQYF. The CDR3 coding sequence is TGCGCCAGCAGCTTCCGGACAGGGGAAAGCGAGCAGTACTTC.

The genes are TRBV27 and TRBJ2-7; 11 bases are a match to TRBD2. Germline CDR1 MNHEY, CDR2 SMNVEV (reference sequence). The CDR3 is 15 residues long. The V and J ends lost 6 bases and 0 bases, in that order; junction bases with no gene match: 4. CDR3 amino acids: CASSPTSGISYEQYF. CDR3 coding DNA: TGTGCCAGCAGCCCGACTAGCGGGATCTCCTACGAGCAGTACTTC.

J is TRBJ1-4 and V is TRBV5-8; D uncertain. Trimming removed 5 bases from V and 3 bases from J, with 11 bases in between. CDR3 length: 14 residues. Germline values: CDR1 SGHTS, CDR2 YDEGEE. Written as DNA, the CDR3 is TGTGCCAGCAGTCTTCGGGATCCTAATGAAAAACTGTTTTTT. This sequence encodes CASSLRDPNEKLFF. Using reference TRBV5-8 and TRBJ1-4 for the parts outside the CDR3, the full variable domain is EAGVTQSPTHLIKTRGQQATLRCSPISGHTSVYWYQQALGLGLQFLLWYDEGEERNRGNFPPRFSGRQFPNYSSELNVNALELEDSALYLCASSLRDPNEKLFFGSGTQLSVL.

CDR3: CASSQGIAWEQYF. Written as DNA, the CDR3 is TGTGCCAGCAGCCAAGGGATAGCCTGGGAGCAGTACTTC. The chain links TRBV3-1 (or the pseudogene TRBV3-2) to TRBJ2-7; unclear D gene. The CDR3 spans 13 residues. Germline assignment: CDR1 LGHDT and CDR2 YNNKEL (reference sequence). V lost 1 base, J lost 7 bases, and 11 bases lay in between.

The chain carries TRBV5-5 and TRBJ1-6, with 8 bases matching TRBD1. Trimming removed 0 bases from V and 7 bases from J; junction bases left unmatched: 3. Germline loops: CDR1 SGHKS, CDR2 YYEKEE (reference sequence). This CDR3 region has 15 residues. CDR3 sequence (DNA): TGTGCCAGCAGCTTGGTTGGGACAGGAAATTCACCCCTCCACTTT. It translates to CASSLVGTGNSPLHF. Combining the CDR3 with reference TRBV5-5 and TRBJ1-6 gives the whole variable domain DAGVTQSPTHLIKTRGQQVTLRCSPISGHKSVSWYQQVLGQGPQFIFQYYEKEERGRGNFPDRFSARQFPNYSSELNVNALLLGDSALYLCASSLVGTGNSPLHFGNGTRLTVT.

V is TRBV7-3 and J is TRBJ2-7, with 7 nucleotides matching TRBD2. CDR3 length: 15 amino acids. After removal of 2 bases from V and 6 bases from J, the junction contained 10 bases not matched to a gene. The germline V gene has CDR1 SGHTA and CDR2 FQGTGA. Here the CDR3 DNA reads TGTGCCAGCAGCTTATGGGCTAGCGGAACCTCCGAGCAGTACTTC. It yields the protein CASSLWASGTSEQYF.

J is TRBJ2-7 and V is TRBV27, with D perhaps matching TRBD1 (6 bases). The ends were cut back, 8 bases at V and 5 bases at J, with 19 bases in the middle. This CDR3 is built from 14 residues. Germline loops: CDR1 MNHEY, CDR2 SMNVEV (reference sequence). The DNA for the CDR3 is TGTGCCAGCGGGGCCCTACAGGGTCTGGACGAGCAGTACTTC. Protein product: CASGALQGLDEQYF.

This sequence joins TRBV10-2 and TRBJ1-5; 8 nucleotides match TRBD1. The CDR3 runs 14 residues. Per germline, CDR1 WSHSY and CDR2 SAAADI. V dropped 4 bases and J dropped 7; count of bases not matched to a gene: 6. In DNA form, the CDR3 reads TGCGCCAGCAGTGCGGACAGGGAAGAACAGCCCCAGCATTTT. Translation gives CASSADREEQPQHF.

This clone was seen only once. The CDR3 sequence: CASSLAGNEQFF. In nucleotides, the CDR3 is TGTGCCAGCAGCCTCGCGGGGAATGAGCAGTTCTTC. J is TRBJ2-1 and V is TRBV11-1; perhaps TRBD2 as D (6 bases). The V gene lost 5 bases and the J gene lost 7 bases, with 9 bases spanning the gap. CDR1 and CDR2 from the germline V gene are SGHAT and FQDESV (reference sequence). The CDR3 is 12 residues long.

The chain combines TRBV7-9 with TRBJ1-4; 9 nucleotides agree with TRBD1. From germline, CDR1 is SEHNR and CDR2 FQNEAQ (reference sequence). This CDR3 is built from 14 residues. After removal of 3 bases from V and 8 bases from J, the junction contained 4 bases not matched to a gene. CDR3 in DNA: TGTGCCAGCAGCTTGGACAGGGGAGGAGAAAAACTGTTTTTT. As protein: CASSLDRGGEKLFF.

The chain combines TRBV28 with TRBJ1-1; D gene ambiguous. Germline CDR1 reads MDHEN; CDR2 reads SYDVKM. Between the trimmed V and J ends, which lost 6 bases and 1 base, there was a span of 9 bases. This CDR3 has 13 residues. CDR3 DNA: TGTGCCAGCAGCGGTCCGGGGAACACTGAAGCTTTCTTT. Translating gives CASSGPGNTEAFF. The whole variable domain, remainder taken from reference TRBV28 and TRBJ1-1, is DVKVTQSSRYLVKRTGEKVFLECVQDMDHENMFWYRQDPGLGLRLIYFSYDVKMKEKGDIPEGYSVSREKKERFSLILESASTNQTSMYLCASSGPGNTEAFFGQGTRLTVV.

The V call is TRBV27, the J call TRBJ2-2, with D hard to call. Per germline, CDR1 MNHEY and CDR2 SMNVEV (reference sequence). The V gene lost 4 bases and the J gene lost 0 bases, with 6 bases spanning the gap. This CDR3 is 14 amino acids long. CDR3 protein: CASSSVPNTGELFF. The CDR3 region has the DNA TGTGCCAGCAGTTCCGTACCGAACACCGGGGAGCTGTTTTTT.

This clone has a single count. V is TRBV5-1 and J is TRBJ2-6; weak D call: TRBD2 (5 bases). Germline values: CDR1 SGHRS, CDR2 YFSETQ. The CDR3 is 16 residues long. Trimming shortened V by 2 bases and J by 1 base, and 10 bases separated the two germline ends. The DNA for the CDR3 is TGCGCCAGCAGCTTACAGAGGGTGTCTGGGGCCAACGTCCTGACTTTC. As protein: CASSLQRVSGANVLTF.

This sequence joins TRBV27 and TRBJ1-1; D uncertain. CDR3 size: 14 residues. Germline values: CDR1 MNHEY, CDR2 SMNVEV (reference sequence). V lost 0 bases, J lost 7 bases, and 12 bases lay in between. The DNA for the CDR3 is TGTGCCAGCAGTTTATCTGGATACGGCGGTGAAGCTTTCTTT. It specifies CASSLSGYGGEAFF.

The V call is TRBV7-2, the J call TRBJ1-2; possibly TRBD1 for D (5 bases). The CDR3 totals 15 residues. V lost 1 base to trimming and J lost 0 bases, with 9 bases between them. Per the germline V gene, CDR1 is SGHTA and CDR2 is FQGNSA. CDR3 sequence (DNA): TGTGCCAGCAGCTTAGAAGGGGCGGCTAACTATGGCTACACCTTC. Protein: CASSLEGAANYGYTF.

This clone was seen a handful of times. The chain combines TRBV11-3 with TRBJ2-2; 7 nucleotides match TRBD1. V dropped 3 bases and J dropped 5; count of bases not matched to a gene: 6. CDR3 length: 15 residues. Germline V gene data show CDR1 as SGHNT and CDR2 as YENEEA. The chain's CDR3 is CASSFRGKGTGELFF. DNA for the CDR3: TGTGCCAGCAGCTTCAGGGGGAAGGGGACCGGGGAGCTGTTTTTT.

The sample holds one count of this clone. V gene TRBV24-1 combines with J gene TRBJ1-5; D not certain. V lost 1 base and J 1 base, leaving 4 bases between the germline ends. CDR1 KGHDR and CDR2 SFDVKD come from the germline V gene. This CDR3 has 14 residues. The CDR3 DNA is TGTGCCACCAGTGATTTCTACAGCAATCAGCCCCAGCATTTT. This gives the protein CATSDFYSNQPQHF.

The CDR3 protein is CASSIPRGPSGNTIYF. The DNA of the CDR3 is TGTGCCAGTAGTATCCCCCGGGGCCCCTCTGGAAACACCATATATTTT. The V call is TRBV19, the J call TRBJ1-3; D might be TRBD1 (5 bases). CDR1 is LNHDA, CDR2 SQIVND, per germline (reference sequence). V dropped 3 bases and J dropped 0 bases, with 12 bases sitting between them. The CDR3 runs 16 residues.

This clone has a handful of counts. CDR3 region: CASSSTAGLRAFF. CDR3 DNA sequence: TGCGCCAGCAGCTCAACTGCCGGGTTAAGGGCTTTCTTT. The rearrangement links TRBV4-3 to TRBJ1-1; D not resolved. In germline, CDR1 is LGHNA, CDR2 YSLEER. The CDR3 is made up of 13 amino acids. Trimming cost V 5 bases and J 11 bases, with 18 bases left between them.

The CDR3 DNA follows: TGTGCTAGTGGTTTTCAGAGGGGGCGTCAGCCCCAGCATTTT. It codes for CASGFQRGRQPQHF. V gene TRBV12-5 combines with J gene TRBJ1-5, with 7 positions matching TRBD1. After removal of 3 bases from V and 6 bases from J, the junction contained 5 bases not matched to a gene. This CDR3 is built from 14 residues. CDR1 and CDR2 (germline): LGHNT, FRNRAP.

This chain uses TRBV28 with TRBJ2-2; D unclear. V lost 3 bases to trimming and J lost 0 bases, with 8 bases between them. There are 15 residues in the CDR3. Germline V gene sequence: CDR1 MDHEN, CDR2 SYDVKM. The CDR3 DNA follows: TGTGCCAGCAGTTTGAGCAGAGCGAACACCGGGGAGCTGTTTTTT. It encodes CASSLSRANTGELFF.

This CDR3 reads CASSPPGSGEKLFF. The CDR3 bases are TGTGCCAGCTCACCACCGGGTTCTGGGGAAAAACTGTTTTTT. The chain links TRBV18 to TRBJ1-4, with D hard to call. V gave up 0 bases and J gave up 8 bases, with 10 bases separating them. The CDR3 has 14 amino acids. Germline V CDR1 and CDR2: KGHSH, LQKENI.

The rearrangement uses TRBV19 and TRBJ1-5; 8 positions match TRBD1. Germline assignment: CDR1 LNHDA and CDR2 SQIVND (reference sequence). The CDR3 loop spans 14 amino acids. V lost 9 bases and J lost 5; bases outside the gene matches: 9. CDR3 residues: CASDITGGHQPQHF. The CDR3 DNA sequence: TGTGCCAGCGACATAACAGGGGGTCATCAGCCCCAGCATTTT.

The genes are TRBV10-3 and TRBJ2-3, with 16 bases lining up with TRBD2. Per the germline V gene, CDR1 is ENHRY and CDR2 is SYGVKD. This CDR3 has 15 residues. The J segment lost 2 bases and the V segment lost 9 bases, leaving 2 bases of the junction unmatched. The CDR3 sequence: CAMGLAGGPTDTQYF. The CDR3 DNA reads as TGTGCCATGGGACTAGCGGGGGGGCCCACAGATACGCAGTATTTT.